The 8 T cell receptor beta chains given below trace back to one sample, sequenced in a study of blood T cell repertoires in COVID-19. Here immunoSEQ multiplex PCR was the method, and the copy in TCRdb shows in-frame clones only, minus some. This sample has approximately 140,000 clones, with approximately 90% found just once. Sequencing used peripheral blood. These receptors came from a woman in her forties with acute or convalescent COVID-19.

This chain joins TRBV4-3 and TRBJ1-5; D is ambiguous. The CDR3 has 15 residues. V lost 0 bases, J lost 4 bases, and 10 bases lay in between. Germline values: CDR1 LGHNA, CDR2 YSLEER. CDR3 in amino acids: CASSQDWYINQPQHF. CDR3 bases: TGCGCCAGCAGCCAAGATTGGTACATTAATCAGCCCCAGCATTTT.

The J gene is TRBJ1-5, the V gene TRBV5-1, with D maybe TRBD1 (6 bases). Per the germline V gene, CDR1 is SGHRS and CDR2 is YFSETQ. CDR3 size: 13 residues. Trimming shortened V by 5 bases and J by 11 bases, and 17 bases separated the two germline ends. The CDR3 coding sequence is TGCGCCAGCAGTCTGGACAGCTTGGATACCCAGCATTTT. Its protein product is CASSLDSLDTQHF. Full variable domain (remainder filled in from reference TRBV5-1 and TRBJ1-5): KAGVTQTPRYLIKTRGQQVTLSCSPISGHRSVSWYQQTPGQGLQFLFEYFSETQRNKGNFPGRFSGRQFSNSRSEMNVSTLELGDSALYLCASSLDSLDTQHFGDGTRLSIL.

The J gene is TRBJ2-4, the V gene TRBV7-2; a weak D match, TRBD2 (5 bases). Germline V CDR1 and CDR2: SGHTA, FQGNSA. V lost 1 base and J lost 7, with 8 bases in between. The CDR3 is 13 amino acids. The chain's CDR3 is CASSLVGSNIQYF. The CDR3, as DNA: TGTGCCAGCAGCTTAGTAGGGAGCAACATTCAGTACTTC.

The V and J genes are TRBV4-1 and TRBJ2-7; 7 nucleotides align to TRBD1. V shed 1 base, J shed 4 bases, and the junction held 7 bases outside the gene matches. CDR1 and CDR2 from the germline V gene are MGHRA and YSYEKL. The CDR3 length is 15 residues. The CDR3 here is CASSQVRTGTYEQYF. CDR3 nucleotides: TGCGCCAGCAGCCAAGTGAGGACAGGAACTTACGAGCAGTACTTC.

The chain recombines TRBV3-1 (or the pseudogene TRBV3-2) with TRBJ2-1; D may be TRBD1 (6 bases). The CDR3 sequence is 18 residues long. V was cut by 4 bases and J by 6 bases, with 25 bases left in between. CDR1 and CDR2 from the germline V gene are LGHDT and YNNKEL (reference sequence). CDR3 nucleotide sequence: TGTGCCAGCAGCCCTGACAAGAACAGGGAGTTCAGTAGCAATGAGCAGTTCTTC. As protein: CASSPDKNREFSSNEQFF.

The chain recombines TRBV4-1 with TRBJ1-6; weak D call: TRBD1 (6 bases). From germline, CDR1 is MGHRA and CDR2 YSYEKL. This CDR3 is 15 amino acids long. Between the trimmed V and J ends, which lost 0 bases and 5 bases, there was a span of 8 bases. CDR3 bases: TGCGCCAGCAGCCAAGAAGCAGGGGATAATTCACCCCTCCACTTT. This gives the protein CASSQEAGDNSPLHF.

The chain is built from TRBV4-3 and TRBJ1-3; no clear D gene. The germline V gene encodes CDR1 LGHNA and CDR2 YSLEER. The CDR3 contains 16 residues. The V end lost 0 bases, the J end lost 0 bases, and 9 bases lay between the germline ends. DNA of the CDR3: TGCGCCAGCAGCCAAGAGTTAAGAGTCTCTGGAAACACCATATATTTT. It specifies CASSQELRVSGNTIYF.

In DNA form, the CDR3 reads TGCGCCAGCAGCCTTGGGGGGGCGGCCAAAAACATTCAGTACTTC. Translated, it gives CASSLGGAAKNIQYF. This chain uses TRBV5-1 with TRBJ2-4; perhaps TRBD2 as D (7 bases). CDR3 length equals 15 residues. Germline assignment: CDR1 SGHRS and CDR2 YFSETQ. The V end lost 4 bases, the J end lost 1 base, and 12 bases lay between the germline ends.